A selection of T cell receptor beta chains follows, all from one sample in a study of blood T cell repertoires in COVID-19. TCRdb's table, derived via immunoSEQ multiplex PCR, lists solely in-frame clones and lacks some. The data hold fewer than 400,000 clones, with around 88% observed a single time. Sequenced input: peripheral blood. Receptors originate from a man between 25 and 39 years old with active or convalescent COVID-19. The CDR3 runs from the conserved cysteine through the conserved F or W. A D gene is named only where the DNA matches it firmly. The size field is filled for only some rows; it gives once, few, many or a size class.

clone_size: .; d_call: TRBD2; v_call: TRBV10-3; j_call: TRBJ2-3; cdr3_nt: TGTGCCATCAGTGAGCCGAGACTAGCAGCTAGCACAGATACGCAGTATTTT; cdr3_aa: CAISEPRLAASTDTQYF
clone_size: .; d_call: TRBD2; v_call: TRBV27; j_call: TRBJ2-7; cdr3_nt: TGTGCCAGCACCTATAGCGGGGGGCCCCCCTACGAGCAGTACTTC; cdr3_aa: CASTYSGGPPYEQYF
clone_size: .; d_call: TRBD1; v_call: TRBV7-2; j_call: TRBJ1-1; cdr3_nt: TGTGCCAGCAGCACTCGGGACAGGGGAACCACTGAAGCTTTCTTT; cdr3_aa: CASSTRDRGTTEAFF
clone_size: once; d_call: .; v_call: TRBV7-3; j_call: TRBJ2-2; cdr3_nt: TGTGCCAGCAGCCTCTCCCCAGGGGTCGGGGAGCTGTTTTTT; cdr3_aa: CASSLSPGVGELFF
clone_size: once; d_call: .; v_call: TRBV7-7; j_call: TRBJ2-5; cdr3_nt: TGTGCCAGCAGCTTTAGCCGGCAAGAGACCCAGTACTTC; cdr3_aa: CASSFSRQETQYF
clone_size: .; d_call: TRBD1; v_call: TRBV28; j_call: TRBJ2-7; cdr3_nt: TGTGCCGGCGGACAGGGGACTGACGAGCAGTACTTC; cdr3_aa: CAGGQGTDEQYF
clone_size: .; d_call: TRBD2; v_call: TRBV30; j_call: TRBJ2-7; cdr3_nt: TGTGCCTGGAGTGTCGTGAGGGCTAGCGGATCCTCCTACGAGCAGTACTTC; cdr3_aa: CAWSVVRASGSSYEQYF
clone_size: once; d_call: .; v_call: TRBV24-1; j_call: TRBJ2-2; cdr3_nt: TGTGCCACCAGTGAAAAGGGCTGGTACAGGGAAGCCGGGGAGCTGTTTTTT; cdr3_aa: CATSEKGWYREAGELFF
clone_size: few; d_call: .; v_call: TRBV25-1; j_call: TRBJ1-1; cdr3_nt: TGTGCCAGCAGTGAAATCTCGGGTACTGAAGCTTTCTTT; cdr3_aa: CASSEISGTEAFF
clone_size: .; d_call: .; v_call: TRBV3-1/TRBV3-2; j_call: TRBJ2-7; cdr3_nt: TGTGCCAGCAGCCAAGACGCGGGGATTAAAAACGAGCAGTACTTC; cdr3_aa: CASSQDAGIKNEQYF
clone_size: .; d_call: TRBD1; v_call: TRBV30; j_call: TRBJ1-5; cdr3_nt: TGTGCCTACCAACAGGGGTGGCAGCCCCAGCATTTT; cdr3_aa: CAYQQGWQPQHF
clone_size: .; d_call: .; v_call: TRBV7-2; j_call: TRBJ2-3; cdr3_nt: TGTGCCAGCAGCCCACCCTACAGAGGGACGCAGTATTTT; cdr3_aa: CASSPPYRGTQYF
clone_size: .; d_call: TRBD1; v_call: TRBV3-1/TRBV3-2; j_call: TRBJ2-1; cdr3_nt: TGTGCCAGCAGCACGACTCGGGACAGGGGGCGGGTCTACAATGAGCAGTTCTTC; cdr3_aa: CASSTTRDRGRVYNEQFF
clone_size: few; d_call: TRBD1; v_call: TRBV3-1/TRBV3-2; j_call: TRBJ2-7; cdr3_nt: TGTGCCAGCGGGGACAGAGGGCAGTACGAGCAGTACTTC; cdr3_aa: CASGDRGQYEQYF
clone_size: .; d_call: .; v_call: TRBV21-1; j_call: TRBJ2-5; cdr3_nt: TGTGCCAGCAATCCCAAGGGAGAGTCTGAGACCCAGTACTTC; cdr3_aa: CASNPKGESETQYF
clone_size: .; d_call: .; v_call: TRBV5-5; j_call: TRBJ1-1; cdr3_nt: TGTGCCAGCAGCTTGGCCGGGGGGCGAGGCACTGAAGCTTTCTTT; cdr3_aa: CASSLAGGRGTEAFF
clone_size: few; d_call: .; v_call: TRBV18; j_call: TRBJ2-1; cdr3_nt: TGTGCCAGCTCACCACGGGGAGGTGAGCAGTTCTTC; cdr3_aa: CASSPRGGEQFF
clone_size: .; d_call: .; v_call: TRBV10-3; j_call: TRBJ2-1; cdr3_nt: TGTGCCATCAGTGAGTCGATGGGCGAGCAGTTCTTC; cdr3_aa: CAISESMGEQFF
clone_size: .; d_call: .; v_call: TRBV6-6; j_call: TRBJ2-7; cdr3_nt: TGTGCCAGCAGTTACTCCGGACAGTTTTACGAGCAGTACTTC; cdr3_aa: CASSYSGQFYEQYF
clone_size: .; d_call: .; v_call: TRBV5-1; j_call: TRBJ1-3; cdr3_nt: TGCGCCAGCAGCTTGGGACAGGCCTCTGGAAACACCATATATTTT; cdr3_aa: CASSLGQASGNTIYF
clone_size: .; d_call: .; v_call: TRBV7-9; j_call: TRBJ1-6; cdr3_nt: TGTGCCAGCAGCCGACTAGATGGTAATTCACCCCTCCACTTT; cdr3_aa: CASSRLDGNSPLHF
clone_size: .; d_call: TRBD1; v_call: TRBV30; j_call: TRBJ1-6; cdr3_nt: TGTGCCTACTCCGGGACAGGGGCTTCACCCCTCCACTTT; cdr3_aa: CAYSGTGASPLHF
clone_size: .; d_call: .; v_call: TRBV3-1/TRBV3-2; j_call: TRBJ1-1; cdr3_nt: TGTGCCAGCAGCCTCCGACAGCACACTGAAGCTTTCTTT; cdr3_aa: CASSLRQHTEAFF
clone_size: .; d_call: .; v_call: TRBV19; j_call: TRBJ1-5; cdr3_nt: TGTGCCAGTAGTATTGCACCGGGGCCCCAGCATTTT; cdr3_aa: CASSIAPGPQHF
clone_size: .; d_call: .; v_call: TRBV27; j_call: TRBJ1-2; cdr3_nt: TGTGCCAGCAGACCAACAGGGCCGAACTATGGCTACACCTTC; cdr3_aa: CASRPTGPNYGYTF
clone_size: .; d_call: .; v_call: TRBV30; j_call: TRBJ1-3; cdr3_nt: TGTGCCTGGAGTGTAGACAGCCTCTCTGGAAACACCATATATTTT; cdr3_aa: CAWSVDSLSGNTIYF
clone_size: once; d_call: .; v_call: TRBV6-5; j_call: TRBJ2-7; cdr3_nt: TGTGCCAGCAGTTACGAGGAAAGGTCGGGTGAGCAGTACTTC; cdr3_aa: CASSYEERSGEQYF
clone_size: few; d_call: .; v_call: TRBV5-5; j_call: TRBJ1-6; cdr3_nt: TGTGCCAGCAGCTTGATGCAGGGGAATAATTCACCCCTCCACTTT; cdr3_aa: CASSLMQGNNSPLHF
clone_size: .; d_call: TRBD2; v_call: TRBV19; j_call: TRBJ2-3; cdr3_nt: TGTGCCAGTAGTAGAGACAGACTAGCGGACCGCACAGATACGCAGTATTTT; cdr3_aa: CASSRDRLADRTDTQYF
clone_size: .; d_call: .; v_call: TRBV28; j_call: TRBJ1-2; cdr3_nt: TGTGCCAGCAGCCCCGGGACACACAGGAAGGGCTACACCTTC; cdr3_aa: CASSPGTHRKGYTF
clone_size: .; d_call: .; v_call: TRBV19; j_call: TRBJ1-1; cdr3_nt: TGTGCCAGTAGTATTCTCACTGAAGCTTTCTTT; cdr3_aa: CASSILTEAFF
clone_size: few; d_call: TRBD1; v_call: TRBV18; j_call: TRBJ2-7; cdr3_nt: TGTGCCAGCTCACCAACCAGGGGGCGGGGAGCCTACGAGCAGTACTTC; cdr3_aa: CASSPTRGRGAYEQYF
clone_size: .; d_call: .; v_call: TRBV15; j_call: TRBJ1-6; cdr3_nt: TGTGCCACCAGCAGAGACAGGGTAACTTCACCCCTCCACTTT; cdr3_aa: CATSRDRVTSPLHF
clone_size: .; d_call: .; v_call: TRBV27; j_call: TRBJ2-2; cdr3_nt: TGTGCCAGCAGTTTTGGACTTGCCAGGGGGGAGCTGTTTTTT; cdr3_aa: CASSFGLARGELFF
clone_size: .; d_call: .; v_call: TRBV7-6; j_call: TRBJ2-2; cdr3_nt: TGTGCCAGCAGCTTAGGAGGGTCCGGGGAGCTGTTTTTT; cdr3_aa: CASSLGGSGELFF
clone_size: once; d_call: .; v_call: TRBV4-1; j_call: TRBJ2-3; cdr3_nt: TGCGCCAGCAGCCAAGTCGGGTATACGCAGTATTTT; cdr3_aa: CASSQVGYTQYF
clone_size: .; d_call: TRBD1; v_call: TRBV5-1; j_call: TRBJ2-3; cdr3_nt: TGCGCCAGCAGCTTAGAACAGGGGGTGGATACGCAGTATTTT; cdr3_aa: CASSLEQGVDTQYF
clone_size: .; d_call: TRBD1; v_call: TRBV6-5; j_call: TRBJ1-6; cdr3_nt: TGTGCCAGCAGGGACGGGACAGGGCGGGACTCACCCCTCCACTTT; cdr3_aa: CASRDGTGRDSPLHF
clone_size: .; d_call: TRBD2; v_call: TRBV13; j_call: TRBJ2-7; cdr3_nt: TGTGCCAGCAGCTCGCCGGGACTAGGGGACTACGAGCAGTACTTC; cdr3_aa: CASSSPGLGDYEQYF
clone_size: .; d_call: .; v_call: TRBV21-1; j_call: TRBJ1-2; cdr3_nt: TGTGCCAGCAGCAAGGACAGGGCGTATGGCTACACCTTC; cdr3_aa: CASSKDRAYGYTF
clone_size: once; d_call: .; v_call: TRBV5-1; j_call: TRBJ2-5; cdr3_nt: TGCGCCAGCATGGCCAGGGTCCAAGAGACCCAGTACTTC; cdr3_aa: CASMARVQETQYF
clone_size: few; d_call: TRBD1; v_call: TRBV7-9; j_call: TRBJ2-1; cdr3_nt: TGTGCCAGCAGCGCTAGGGGGCCCAGGGTGGAGTTCTTC; cdr3_aa: CASSARGPRVEFF
clone_size: .; d_call: .; v_call: TRBV29-1; j_call: TRBJ1-2; cdr3_nt: TGCAGCGTTGCCGGGATTTATGGCTACACCTTC; cdr3_aa: CSVAGIYGYTF
clone_size: .; d_call: .; v_call: TRBV13; j_call: TRBJ2-7; cdr3_nt: TGTGCCAGCAGCTTACAGGACTTCGCCTACGAGCAGTACTTC; cdr3_aa: CASSLQDFAYEQYF
clone_size: .; d_call: TRBD1; v_call: TRBV5-1; j_call: TRBJ1-4; cdr3_nt: TGCGCCAGCAGCTCGGTACGACGGACAGGAGAAAAACTGTTTTTT; cdr3_aa: CASSSVRRTGEKLFF
clone_size: .; d_call: TRBD2; v_call: TRBV28; j_call: TRBJ2-7; cdr3_nt: TGTGCCAGCACCAGACTAGCGGGAAGCTCCTACGAGCAGTACTTC; cdr3_aa: CASTRLAGSSYEQYF
clone_size: once; d_call: .; v_call: TRBV7-2; j_call: TRBJ1-3; cdr3_nt: TGTGCCAGCAGCGCCGGGGGGGTCTTTGGAAACACCATATATTTT; cdr3_aa: CASSAGGVFGNTIYF
clone_size: few; d_call: .; v_call: TRBV29-1; j_call: TRBJ1-4; cdr3_nt: TGCAGCGTTGAACAGGGGAACCTAAATGAAAAACTGTTTTTT; cdr3_aa: CSVEQGNLNEKLFF
clone_size: .; d_call: .; v_call: TRBV27; j_call: TRBJ1-2; cdr3_nt: TGTGCCAGCAGTTCCCCGGGGGGGGGATCGGGCTACACCTTC; cdr3_aa: CASSSPGGGSGYTF
clone_size: .; d_call: .; v_call: TRBV19; j_call: TRBJ1-1; cdr3_nt: TGTGCCACCCGCAGGCAGTTGAACACTGAAGCTTTCTTT; cdr3_aa: CATRRQLNTEAFF
clone_size: .; d_call: TRBD1; v_call: TRBV6-2/TRBV6-3; j_call: TRBJ2-7; cdr3_nt: TGTGCCAGCAGTCAGGGGGCCCACGAGCAGTACTTC; cdr3_aa: CASSQGAHEQYF
clone_size: .; d_call: TRBD1; v_call: TRBV23-1; j_call: TRBJ2-7; cdr3_nt: TGCGCCAGCAGTCCCGGGACAGGGGACCACTTC; cdr3_aa: CASSPGTGDHF
clone_size: .; d_call: .; v_call: TRBV2; j_call: TRBJ1-2; cdr3_nt: TGTGCCAGCAGTGAAACTCGGGGCTACACCTTC; cdr3_aa: CASSETRGYTF